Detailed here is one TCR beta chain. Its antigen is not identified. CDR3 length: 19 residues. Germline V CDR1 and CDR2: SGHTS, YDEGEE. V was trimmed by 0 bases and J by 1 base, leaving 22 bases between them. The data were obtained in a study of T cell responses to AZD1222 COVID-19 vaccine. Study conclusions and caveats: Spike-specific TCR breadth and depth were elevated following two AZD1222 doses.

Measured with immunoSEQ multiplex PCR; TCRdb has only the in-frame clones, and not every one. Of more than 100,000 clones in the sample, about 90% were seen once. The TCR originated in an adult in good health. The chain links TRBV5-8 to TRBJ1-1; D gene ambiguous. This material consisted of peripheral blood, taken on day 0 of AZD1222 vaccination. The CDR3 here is CASSLVSLDHLFENTEAFF. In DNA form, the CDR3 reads TGTGCCAGCAGCTTGGTATCGCTAGACCACCTGTTTGAGAACACTGAAGCTTTCTTT.